These 6 T cell receptor beta chains were all obtained from the same sample, sequenced in a study of T cell changes during pregnancy in multiple sclerosis. Only in-frame clones appear in the TCRdb table, and some are missing; sequencing was by immunoSEQ multiplex PCR. The sample consists of under 130,000 clones, approximately 90% of them appearing once. Source: peripheral blood, taken after pregnancy. The receptors were sampled from a female donor with multiple sclerosis, enrolled in a pregnancy study.

Written as DNA, the CDR3 is TGTGCCAGCATTGGGACTAGCACAGATACGCAGTATTTT. Residues: CASIGTSTDTQYF. This rearrangement joins TRBV7-9 to TRBJ2-3; perhaps TRBD2 as D (6 bases). Germline V gives CDR1 SEHNR, CDR2 FQNEAQ (reference sequence). The V end lost 7 bases, the J end lost 0 bases, and 8 bases lay between the germline ends. CDR3 length: 13 amino acids. Full variable domain (outside the CDR3, taken from reference TRBV7-9 and TRBJ2-3): DTGVSQNPRHKITKRGQNVTFRCDPISEHNRLYWYRQTLGQGPEFLTYFQNEAQLEKSRLLSDRFSAERPKGSFSTLEIQRTEQGDSAMYLCASIGTSTDTQYFGPGTRLTVL.

The chain recombines TRBV5-1 with TRBJ2-7; 7 bases align to TRBD1. The J segment lost 4 bases and the V segment lost 4 bases, leaving 2 bases of the junction unmatched. The CDR3 sequence is 12 residues long. From germline, CDR1 is SGHRS and CDR2 YFSETQ. The CDR3 spells CASSRDSYEQYF. The CDR3 nucleotides are TGCGCCAGCAGCCGGGACAGTTACGAGCAGTACTTC.

The chain is built from TRBV6-4 and TRBJ2-1, with TRBD2 matching 9 bases. The CDR3 is made up of 15 amino acids. Per germline, CDR1 MRHNA and CDR2 SNTAGT. V lost 0 bases to trimming and J lost 8 bases; unmatched junction nucleotides: 5. The CDR3 DNA sequence: TGTGCCAGCAGTGACTCGGCGGGGGGGCCCGATGAGCAGTTCTTC. Amino acid sequence: CASSDSAGGPDEQFF.

J is TRBJ2-7 and V is TRBV5-1, with TRBD1 matching 9 bases. From germline, CDR1 is SGHRS and CDR2 YFSETQ. This CDR3 spans 14 amino acids. The V gene end was trimmed by 4 bases and the J gene end by 2 bases; junction bases not matched to a gene: 4. This CDR3 is CASSGQGNPYEQYF. The CDR3 DNA reads as TGCGCCAGCAGCGGACAGGGGAACCCCTACGAGCAGTACTTC. Variable domain in full (rest from reference TRBV5-1 and TRBJ2-7): KAGVTQTPRYLIKTRGQQVTLSCSPISGHRSVSWYQQTPGQGLQFLFEYFSETQRNKGNFPGRFSGRQFSNSRSEMNVSTLELGDSALYLCASSGQGNPYEQYFGPGTRLTVT.

The CDR3 protein is CASSYSWGDNSPLHF. The DNA for the CDR3 is TGTGCCAGCAGTTACTCCTGGGGGGATAATTCACCCCTCCACTTT. This chain joins TRBV6-5 and TRBJ1-6; D might be TRBD1 (5 bases). Germline V gene sequence: CDR1 MNHEY, CDR2 SVGAGI. V lost 0 bases and J 5 bases, leaving 8 bases between the germline ends. This CDR3 is 15 amino acids long.

This chain connects TRBV6-4 to TRBJ2-3; D perhaps matches TRBD1 (7 bases). This CDR3 spans 16 amino acids. The ends were cut back, 2 bases at V and 4 bases at J, with 16 bases in the middle. Germline V gives CDR1 MRHNA, CDR2 SNTAGT. CDR3 loop: CASSDESGGSADTQYF. In DNA form, the CDR3 reads TGTGCCAGCAGTGACGAGTCAGGGGGGTCGGCAGATACGCAGTATTTT.